This note documents a single TCR beta chain sequence. The antigen is undetermined. Some clones are missing from TCRdb's copy, which holds only in-frame ones; the method was immunoSEQ multiplex PCR. The top ten hold 2.8% of the sample, which has some 120,000 clones, roughly 90% seen once. This record comes from a study of T cell responses to AZD1222 COVID-19 vaccine. Overall study: Second doses at about 4 or about 12 weeks were pooled. General observations from the study: Nearly half of spike-specific TCRs reportedly target unmutated variant regions. Vaccine-related CD4 TCRs covered spike, predominating at 160-218 and 743-854. Repertoires in all cases were sampled only once the peak T cell response had passed.

This sequence originates from an adult in good health. The material sequenced was peripheral blood, taken on day 0 of AZD1222 vaccination.

For the CDR3, the DNA is TGTGCCAGCCTGGGGACAGGGGTTCTTGAGCAGTTCTTC. Protein sequence: CASLGTGVLEQFF. The rearrangement uses TRBV6-6 and TRBJ2-1, with 10 bases fitting TRBD1. The CDR3 extends over 13 amino acids. In germline, CDR1 is MNHNY, CDR2 SVGAGI (reference sequence). Losses at the gene ends were 8 bases for V and 9 bases for J; bases not matched to a gene: 7.